These T cell receptor beta chains were read from a single sample in a study of cytomegalovirus exposure and HLA in healthy donors. Produced via immunoSEQ multiplex PCR; TCRdb's table is partial and in-frame only. The table shows more than 80,000 clones, with 50% to 80% occurring only once. The source material was PBMCs. The source is a man in his 60s in good health and CMV-seronegative. The CDR3 runs from the conserved cysteine through the conserved F or W. A D gene is named only where the DNA matches it firmly. Clone size is given for some rows only: seen once, a few or many times, or a class if the clone is expanded.

d_call: TRBD1
v_call: TRBV30
j_call: TRBJ1-3
clone_size: NA
cdr3_aa: CAWSGDSLWDKSGNTIYF
cdr3_nt: TGTGCCTGGAGTGGGGACAGCCTTTGGGACAAATCTGGAAACACCATATATTTT

d_call: TRBD1
v_call: TRBV5-4
j_call: TRBJ1-1
clone_size: NA
cdr3_aa: CASSFAQQGANTEAFF
cdr3_nt: TGTGCCAGCAGCTTTGCCCAACAGGGGGCAAACACTGAAGCTTTCTTT

d_call: NA
v_call: TRBV29-1
j_call: TRBJ1-2
clone_size: few
cdr3_aa: CSVEVPLGINYGYTF
cdr3_nt: TGCAGCGTTGAAGTCCCACTCGGGATTAACTATGGCTACACCTTC

d_call: TRBD2
v_call: TRBV27
j_call: TRBJ2-1
clone_size: NA
cdr3_aa: CASSLLGGGKSYNEQFF
cdr3_nt: TGTGCCAGCAGTTTGCTTGGGGGGGGAAAATCCTACAATGAGCAGTTCTTC

d_call: TRBD2
v_call: TRBV5-1
j_call: TRBJ2-3
clone_size: NA
cdr3_aa: CASSPWGTTADTQYF
cdr3_nt: TGCGCCAGCAGCCCGTGGGGGACTACGGCAGATACGCAGTATTTT

d_call: NA
v_call: TRBV20-1
j_call: TRBJ2-3
clone_size: few
cdr3_aa: CSASQGRTQYF
cdr3_nt: TGCAGTGCTAGTCAGGGCCGTACGCAGTATTTT

d_call: TRBD2
v_call: TRBV5-6
j_call: TRBJ2-5
clone_size: NA
cdr3_aa: CASSLRGRSSGQETQYF
cdr3_nt: TGTGCCAGCAGCTTGAGGGGTCGGTCTAGCGGACAAGAGACCCAGTACTTC

d_call: TRBD1
v_call: TRBV2
j_call: TRBJ1-1
clone_size: NA
cdr3_aa: CAIKSDREESEAFF
cdr3_nt: TGTGCCATCAAGTCAGACAGGGAAGAGTCTGAAGCTTTCTTT

d_call: TRBD2
v_call: TRBV9
j_call: TRBJ2-2
clone_size: NA
cdr3_aa: CASSVTSGSVKSRELFF
cdr3_nt: TGTGCCAGCAGCGTTACTAGCGGGAGCGTTAAATCCAGGGAGCTGTTTTTT

d_call: NA
v_call: TRBV9
j_call: TRBJ2-3
clone_size: once
cdr3_aa: CASSSEGDNTDTQYF
cdr3_nt: TGTGCCAGCAGCTCCGAGGGGGACAACACAGATACGCAGTATTTT

d_call: NA
v_call: TRBV28
j_call: TRBJ1-6
clone_size: NA
cdr3_aa: CASGGNSPLHF
cdr3_nt: TGTGCCAGCGGGGGCAATTCACCCCTCCACTTT